A selection of T cell receptor beta chains follows, all from one sample in a study of T-cell memory formation after mild COVID-19. TCRdb re-called the 5' RACE reads through MiXCR, storing one row per CDR3 protein. The sample records about 470,000 distinct CDR3 sequences, 15% to 20% being singletons. Sequencing used PBMCs or a T cell subset sorted from them (not recorded which). The source of these receptors is an adult woman who had mild COVID-19 (a few samples of this study predate the infection). Cell type and time point are not known. Each CDR3 is given with its conserved first and last residue. A D gene is named only where the DNA matches it firmly. Rows give clone size only sometimes, using once, few, many, or a class for an expanded clone.

cdr3_length | j_call | clone_size | d_call | v_call | cdr3_nt | cdr3_aa
15 | TRBJ1-3 | NA | NA | TRBV7-9 | TGTGCCAGCAGCCCACCGAATGAGGGCGAAGACACCATATATTTT | CASSPPNEGEDTIYF
14 | TRBJ2-1 | NA | NA | TRBV12-3/TRBV12-4 | TGTGCCAGCAGTTTAGAAGGATTTAACGATGAGCAGTTCTTC | CASSLEGFNDEQFF
14 | TRBJ2-7 | many | TRBD1 | TRBV20-1 | TGCAGTGCTAATCTCGGGACAGGCCGGTTGGAGCAGTACTTC | CSANLGTGRLEQYF
14 | TRBJ2-7 | NA | NA | TRBV25-1 | TGTGCCAGCAGTGTGGCCGGGGGGCTAGGGGAGCAGTACTTC | CASSVAGGLGEQYF
11 | TRBJ2-5 | few | NA | TRBV10-3 | TGTGCCATCAGTGAACAAGAGACCCAGTACTTC | CAISEQETQYF
15 | TRBJ1-1 | NA | TRBD1 | TRBV5-1 | TGCGCCAGCAGCTTGAGTGGACAGGGGAACACTGAAGCTTTCTTT | CASSLSGQGNTEAFF
15 | TRBJ2-1 | many | NA | TRBV4-3 | TGCGCCAGCAGACAATCTAGCGACTCCTACAATGAGCAGTTCTTC | CASRQSSDSYNEQFF
16 | TRBJ1-2 | few | NA | TRBV7-9 | TGTGCCAGCAGCTTACCGCCTGACCGAGCTAACTATGGCTACACCTTC | CASSLPPDRANYGYTF
14 | TRBJ2-7 | NA | TRBD2 | TRBV29-1 | TGCAGCGCTGAGGTAGCGGGAGAATCCTACGAGCAGTACTTC | CSAEVAGESYEQYF
13 | TRBJ1-5 | NA | NA | TRBV12-3/TRBV12-4 | TGTGCCAGCAGTTCTAGCGAGGATCAGCCCCAGCATTTT | CASSSSEDQPQHF
15 | TRBJ1-2 | NA | NA | TRBV19 | TGTGCCAGTAGCATCTCGGCCATCACTAACTATGGCTACACCTTC | CASSISAITNYGYTF
17 | TRBJ1-4 | NA | NA | TRBV12-3/TRBV12-4 | TGTGCCAGCAGTTTACGGCAGCTCGCCTCAACTAATGAAAAACTGTTTTTT | CASSLRQLASTNEKLFF
15 | TRBJ2-2 | NA | NA | TRBV9 | TGTGCCAGCAGCCCGATAGGGGTCGGGACCGGGGAGCTGTTTTTT | CASSPIGVGTGELFF
15 | TRBJ2-7 | NA | TRBD2 | TRBV5-6 | TGTGCCAGCAGCTTGGTGACTAGCGGGTTCTACGAGCAGTACTTC | CASSLVTSGFYEQYF
14 | TRBJ2-7 | NA | NA | TRBV5-1 | TGCGCCAGCAGCTTGGCCCACGGAACCTACGAGCAGTACTTC | CASSLAHGTYEQYF
14 | TRBJ1-2 | few | TRBD1 | TRBV12-3/TRBV12-4 | TGTGCCAGCAGTCCTCCTCGGACAGGGGCGGGCTACACCTTC | CASSPPRTGAGYTF
14 | TRBJ1-1 | NA | TRBD1 | TRBV6-5 | TGTGCCAGTAAACCGGGACAGGGGTTTACTGAAGCTTTCTTT | CASKPGQGFTEAFF
15 | TRBJ2-7 | few | TRBD1 | TRBV18 | TGTGCCAGCTCACCAGTAGGGACAGCCTCCTACGAGCAGTACTTC | CASSPVGTASYEQYF
14 | TRBJ1-4 | NA | TRBD1 | TRBV5-4 | TGTGCCAGCAGCCCGGGACAGGTTAATGAAAAACTGTTTTTT | CASSPGQVNEKLFF
13 | TRBJ2-4 | few | NA | TRBV7-9 | TGTGCCAGCAGCTTACTCGACAAAAACATTCAGTACTTC | CASSLLDKNIQYF
12 | TRBJ2-1 | NA | NA | TRBV7-9 | TGTGCTCAGGGGAGCTCCTACAATGAGCAGTTCTTC | CAQGSSYNEQFF
15 | TRBJ2-5 | NA | TRBD1 | TRBV2 | TGTGCCAGCATAAGACAGGGGGGGACCCAAGAGACCCAGTACTTC | CASIRQGGTQETQYF
13 | TRBJ1-2 | NA | TRBD1 | TRBV7-9 | TGTGCCAGCATCTTACAGGGGAACTATGGCTACACCTTC | CASILQGNYGYTF
15 | TRBJ1-1 | few | NA | TRBV30 | TGTGCCTGGACTCTCCGGGGACTCCGATACGCTGAAGCTTTCTTT | CAWTLRGLRYAEAFF
13 | TRBJ2-7 | NA | NA | TRBV11-2 | TGTGCCAGCAGCCAAGACGTGGTAGGCGAGCAGTGCTTC | CASSQDVVGEQCF
16 | TRBJ2-5 | few | TRBD2 | TRBV4-1 | TGCGCCAGCAGCCAAGATTGGACTAGCGGGGGTCGGTCCCAGTACTTC | CASSQDWTSGGRSQYF
14 | TRBJ2-1 | many | TRBD1 | TRBV20-1 | TGCAGTGCTAGAGGGACAGGGGACTACAATGAGCAGTTCTTC | CSARGTGDYNEQFF
15 | TRBJ1-2 | many | NA | TRBV2 | TGTGCCAGCAGACAGGCCTCGGCTCTTAACTATGGCTACACCTTC | CASRQASALNYGYTF
15 | TRBJ2-1 | NA | TRBD1 | TRBV18 | TGTGCCAGCTTACGATTGACAGGGGGAGGAAATGAGCAGTTCTTC | CASLRLTGGGNEQFF
16 | TRBJ2-1 | NA | TRBD2 | TRBV20-1 | TGCAGTGCCAGGGGACTAGCGGGGAATACAGAGAATGAGCAGTTCTTC | CSARGLAGNTENEQFF
14 | TRBJ2-7 | NA | NA | TRBV12-3/TRBV12-4 | TGTGCCAGCAGTTCTTCCGGACAGACCTACGAGCAGTACTTC | CASSSSGQTYEQYF
14 | TRBJ1-2 | NA | NA | TRBV20-1 | TGCAGTGCTAGAGTCGGGGAGGGAGGCTATGGCTACACCTTC | CSARVGEGGYGYTF
13 | TRBJ2-1 | NA | NA | TRBV19 | TGTGCCAGTAGTATACTTGGGAAGAATGAGCAGTTCTTC | CASSILGKNEQFF
15 | TRBJ2-1 | NA | NA | TRBV7-9 | TGTGCCAGCGCAGCTTATCCACTAGGGGACAATGAGCAGTTCTTC | CASAAYPLGDNEQFF
14 | TRBJ2-3 | NA | NA | TRBV2 | TGTGCCAGCAAGCACAGTCAATCATCGGATACGCAGTATTTT | CASKHSQSSDTQYF
15 | TRBJ2-3 | NA | NA | TRBV10-3 | TGTGCCATCAGCGGCTCGACTAGTAGCACAGATACGCAGTATTTT | CAISGSTSSTDTQYF
12 | TRBJ1-5 | NA | NA | TRBV7-6 | TGTGCCAGCAGCTTCCCCGGACAGCCCCAGCATTTT | CASSFPGQPQHF
13 | TRBJ2-2 | NA | NA | TRBV15 | TGTGCCATCGGGACGGCGAACACCGGGGAGCTGTTTTTT | CAIGTANTGELFF
14 | TRBJ1-2 | NA | TRBD1 | TRBV6-4 | TGTGCCAGCAGCCAAAACGCAGGGGGCTATGGCTACACCTTC | CASSQNAGGYGYTF
15 | TRBJ2-3 | NA | TRBD2 | TRBV7-6 | TGTGCCAGCAGCTTTTCGCTAGCGGGCCCAGATACGCAGTATTTT | CASSFSLAGPDTQYF
16 | TRBJ1-1 | NA | NA | TRBV3-1 | TGTGCCAGCAGCCTCGTCGGGGGGCGCGTGGTCACTGAAGCTTTCTTT | CASSLVGGRVVTEAFF
13 | TRBJ2-3 | NA | TRBD1 | TRBV9 | TGTGCCGGGGGAACAGGGGATGCAGATACGCAGTATTTT | CAGGTGDADTQYF
15 | TRBJ2-7 | NA | NA | TRBV30 | TGTGCCTGGAGTGTAGAAAGGGAATTGCTCTACGAGCAGTACTTC | CAWSVERELLYEQYF
12 | TRBJ2-2 | NA | NA | TRBV24-1 | TGTGCCACCAGTGATGAAACCGGGGAGCTGTTTTTT | CATSDETGELFF
13 | TRBJ2-7 | NA | NA | TRBV7-6 | TGTGCCAGCAGCTGGGGCCTCGGGGATGAGCAGTACTTC | CASSWGLGDEQYF
15 | TRBJ2-1 | many | TRBD1 | TRBV18 | TGTGCCAGCTCACCACGGTCGAGGGGGCCAGACGTGCAGTTCTTC | CASSPRSRGPDVQFF
13 | TRBJ1-1 | few | NA | TRBV7-3 | TGTGCCAGCAGCTTAACGGATTGGACTGAAGCTTTCTTT | CASSLTDWTEAFF
10 | TRBJ2-7 | many | NA | TRBV4-2 | TGTGCCAGCAGCCAGTACGAGCAGTACTTC | CASSQYEQYF
15 | TRBJ2-4 | many | NA | TRBV7-2 | TGTGCCAGCAGCCCAGTCAGGAATAGCAAAAACATTCAGTACTTC | CASSPVRNSKNIQYF
16 | TRBJ2-4 | few | TRBD2 | TRBV9 | TGTGCCAGCAGCGGGGAAGGGACTAGCGGGAGGAACATTCAGTACTTC | CASSGEGTSGRNIQYF
16 | TRBJ1-2 | NA | NA | TRBV4-3 | TGCGCCAGCAGCCAAGATACCCTGCAGGGGTGGCGTGGCTACACCTTC | CASSQDTLQGWRGYTF
15 | TRBJ2-5 | many | NA | TRBV5-6 | TGTGCCAGCAGCCGTGGGCCGGGCGAGGGGGAGACCCAGTACTTC | CASSRGPGEGETQYF
13 | TRBJ1-2 | many | NA | TRBV5-6 | TGTGCCAGCAGCCTCGGACGGTACTATGGCTACACCTTC | CASSLGRYYGYTF
16 | TRBJ1-1 | few | TRBD1 | TRBV7-3 | TGTGCCAGCAGCTTAAAGCCCGACAGGGTGAGCACTGAAGCTTTCTTT | CASSLKPDRVSTEAFF
16 | TRBJ2-7 | NA | NA | TRBV15 | TGTGCCACCAGCAGAGACAGCGGGTTGTCGTCTGGCGAGCAGTACTTC | CATSRDSGLSSGEQYF